The present T cell receptor (beta chain) was sequenced within a study of vaccination effects on CD4 cells after COVID-19. Regarding this clone: Antigen unknown.

Culture lasted about 11 days before CD4+ T cell isolation. A PCR test confirmed that the person had SARS-CoV-2 infection between March and December 2020. Fresh IL-2-containing medium replaced half the medium on days 3 and 7. Repertoires were generated with immunoSEQ multiplex PCR, while TCRdb's copy carries only in-frame clones and drops some. In the table there are 40,000 to 55,000 clones, around 70% of which are singletons. The CDR3 runs to 14 residues. Trimming removed 0 bases from V and 9 bases from J, with 12 bases in between. The germline V gene encodes CDR1 SGHNT and CDR2 YYREEE (reference sequence).

The TCR comes from a human donor who had a prior SARS-CoV-2 infection. Material: CD4+ T cells from PBMCs cultured without peptide, obtained before COVID-19 vaccination. This chain uses TRBV5-4 with TRBJ2-2; the D is unclear. In nucleotides, the CDR3 is TGTGCCAGCAGCTTGGTGGCAGATCACCGGGAGCTGTTTTTT. As protein: CASSLVADHRELFF.